The source of this T cell receptor beta chain is a study of blood T cell repertoires in COVID-19. Whole-study context: Collection of acute and convalescent COVID-19 samples took place in the United States, Italy and Spain. PBMCs, B-cell-depleted T cells, or T cells provided the cDNA or gDNA that made up the material.

Study processing details: Nucleated cell number was recorded as an estimate derived from reference gene primer amplification. The data were produced by immunoSEQ multiplex PCR, yet TCRdb's version contains in-frame clones alone and is incomplete. V and J calls and clone size are those listed in that table; D and trimming were worked out from the DNA. Of 120,000 to 150,000 clones in the sample, 65% to 80% were seen once. Sequencing was performed on peripheral blood. This receptor was taken from an elderly man with acute or convalescent COVID-19.

The chain's CDR3 is CASSLLGPQTEAFF. The CDR3 bases are TGTGCCAGCAGTTTACTGGGCCCACAGACTGAAGCTTTCTTT. This chain connects TRBV28 to TRBJ1-1; D is undetermined. CDR1 and CDR2 (germline): MDHEN, SYDVKM. The CDR3 contains 14 residues. Trimming took 2 bases from V and 5 from J, leaving 12 bases between them.